This T cell receptor (beta chain) was documented in a study of blood T cell repertoires in COVID-19. Across the whole study: The study drew acute and convalescent COVID-19 samples from the United States, Italy and Spain. PBMCs, B-cell-depleted T cells, or T cells provided the cDNA or gDNA that made up the material.

From germline, CDR1 is SEHNR and CDR2 FQNEAQ (reference sequence). The CDR3 runs to 13 residues. V dropped 5 bases and J dropped 6 bases, with 11 bases sitting between them. This table comes from immunoSEQ multiplex PCR, and its TCRdb copy is limited to in-frame clones, with some not included. The table has 110,000 to 150,000 clones, around 82% seen once. This receptor was taken from a human donor in a cohort sampled during active COVID-19. The V gene is TRBV7-9, the J gene TRBJ1-5, with unresolved D. What was sequenced was peripheral blood. The CDR3 sequence: CASSREGVQPQHF. CDR3 DNA sequence: TGTGCCAGCAGCAGAGAAGGAGTTCAGCCCCAGCATTTT.